The clone carrying this TCR beta chain was counted a few times. Sequenced by immunoSEQ multiplex PCR; TCRdb stores in-frame clones only, minus some. The sample consists of roughly 7,700 clones, 70% to 90% of them appearing once. The sample's time point: 2014-2015 season, 7 days after vaccination. V shed 9 bases and J shed 4 bases, with 16 bases lying between them. The CDR3 covers 14 residues. Looked up from germline, CDR1 is SNHLY and CDR2 is FYNNEI. This entry comes from a study of follicular helper T cells after annual influenza vaccination. The TCR sequence derives from an adult who received the influenza vaccine. V usage is TRBV2 and J usage is TRBJ1-5; the D is unclear. This specimen was CXCR5+ CD38- circulating T follicular helper cells from blood, taken 7 days after influenza vaccination. As for subset: circulating Tfh, non-naive CD4+CXCR5+PD-1+ (ICOS+CD38+ or ICOS-CD38-). The chain's CDR3 is CASSLWTENQPQHF. CDR3 in DNA: TGTGCCAGTAGTCTATGGACTGAAAATCAGCCCCAGCATTTT.